The 18 T cell receptor beta chains reported below all come from one sample, sequenced in a study of PD-1 blockade in mismatch repair-deficient tumors. Some clones are missing from TCRdb's copy, which holds only in-frame ones; the method was immunoSEQ multiplex PCR. The table includes 56,000 or so clones, over 70% detected once. Here the sequenced sample was peripheral blood, taken about 20 weeks after starting pembrolizumab. The receptors stem from an adult with mismatch repair-deficient cancer.

The chain combines TRBV5-1 with TRBJ1-2; D perhaps matches TRBD1 (5 bases). Germline CDR1 is SGHRS and CDR2 is YFSETQ. The CDR3 consists of 13 residues. Trimming stripped 4 bases from V and 2 bases from J, with 9 bases between. CDR3 DNA sequence: TGCGCCAGCAGCACGGGACTCAACTATGGCTACACCTTC. As protein: CASSTGLNYGYTF.

The chain employs TRBV5-4 and TRBJ1-2, with D tentatively TRBD1 (5 bases). V lost 3 bases, J lost 0 bases, and 12 bases lay in between. Germline V gene data show CDR1 as SGHNT and CDR2 as YYREEE (reference sequence). This CDR3 region has 15 residues. DNA for the CDR3: TGTGCCAGCAGCTCCCCGACAGTCCCTAACTATGGCTACACCTTC. It translates to CASSSPTVPNYGYTF.

The V call is TRBV7-8, the J call TRBJ2-3, with 8 nucleotides matching TRBD1. After removal of 1 base from V and 5 bases from J, the junction contained 8 bases not matched to a gene. The germline V gene encodes CDR1 SGHVS and CDR2 FQNEAQ. The length of the CDR3 is 16 residues. This chain's CDR3 is CASSLVGRGRKDTQYF. In DNA form, the CDR3 reads TGTGCCAGCAGCTTAGTCGGCAGGGGGCGAAAAGATACGCAGTATTTT.

The chain has TRBV6-6 and TRBJ1-1; D gene uncertain. The V gene lost 7 bases and the J gene lost 1 base, with 19 bases spanning the gap. Per germline, CDR1 MNHNY and CDR2 SVGAGI (reference sequence). The CDR3 is 16 amino acids. The CDR3 spells CASTPQGEPKNTEAFF. The CDR3 DNA follows: TGTGCCAGCACCCCCCAAGGAGAACCGAAGAACACTGAAGCTTTCTTT.

The genes are TRBV8-2 and TRBJ2-2; the table's D call, TRBD2, was not checked against the DNA. TRBV8-2 is assigned pseudogene status. The CDR3 runs 17 residues. The CDR3 spells CGSDVRIGVVDTGELFF. As DNA, the CDR3 is TGTGGCAGTGACGTACGTATAGGAGTCGTCGACACCGGGGAGCTGTTTTTT.

The rearrangement joins TRBV23-1 to TRBJ2-5; no definite D call. TRBV23-1 is designated an ORF whose function remains uncertain. The CDR3 sequence is 15 residues long. Trimming pared 0 bases from V and 2 bases from J, leaving 10 bases between. CDR3 in amino acids: CASSQSSRFQETQYF. CDR3 sequence (DNA): TGCGCCAGCAGTCAATCCAGTAGGTTTCAAGAGACCCAGTACTTC.

The V and J genes are TRBV12-5 and TRBJ2-5; D gene uncertain. The germline V gene has CDR1 LGHNT and CDR2 FRNRAP. This CDR3 has 15 residues. Trimming took off 1 base at V and 3 bases at J, with 12 bases between the two ends. CDR3 coding DNA: TGTGCTAGTGGTTTGGACCAGGACCCGGAAGAGACCCAGTACTTC. Its protein product is CASGLDQDPEETQYF. Drawing the rest from reference TRBV12-5 and TRBJ2-5, the complete variable domain is DARVTQTPRHKVTEMGQEVTMRCQPILGHNTVFWYRQTMMQGLELLAYFRNRAPLDDSGMPKDRFSAEMPDATLATLKIQPSEPRDSAVYFCASGLDQDPEETQYFGPGTRLLVL.

V and J are TRBV5-1 and TRBJ2-1; maybe TRBD1 (6 bases). The CDR3 is 14 amino acids. Germline V gene data show CDR1 as SGHRS and CDR2 as YFSETQ. V dropped 0 bases and J dropped 4 bases, with 8 bases sitting between them. For the CDR3, the DNA is TGCGCCAGCAGCTTGGCAGGGGAGTACAATGAGCAGTTCTTC. It encodes CASSLAGEYNEQFF.

This rearrangement joins TRBV6-1 to TRBJ1-2; 10 nucleotides line up with TRBD1. With V trimmed by 4 bases and J by 5 bases, 4 bases remained unmatched. The germline V gene has CDR1 MNHNS and CDR2 SASEGT. The CDR3 contains 14 residues. The CDR3 here is CASSARGQGYGYTF. CDR3 bases: TGTGCCAGCAGTGCGCGGGGACAGGGGTATGGCTACACCTTC.

The chain combines TRBV11-2 with TRBJ2-7; 7 nucleotides match TRBD1. V lost 5 bases to trimming and J lost 6 bases; unmatched junction nucleotides: 7. There are 13 residues in the CDR3. Per germline, CDR1 SGHAT and CDR2 FQNNGV. Written as DNA, the CDR3 is TGTGCCAGCAGCGTAGCACAGGGGCTCGAGCAGTACTTC. Translation: CASSVAQGLEQYF.

The genes are TRBV14 and TRBJ2-6; no clear D gene. V lost 0 bases and J lost 5, with 11 bases in between. The length of the CDR3 is 16 residues. CDR1 is SGHDN, CDR2 FVKESK, per germline. The CDR3 is CASSQDQRNWANVLTF. The CDR3 DNA reads TGTGCCAGCAGCCAAGACCAGAGGAACTGGGCCAACGTCCTGACTTTC.

The chain links TRBV27 to TRBJ2-2; 8 positions match TRBD2. The germline CDR1 and CDR2 sequences are MNHEY and SMNVEV (reference sequence). The CDR3 has 15 amino acids. Trimming at V came to 7 bases and at J to 0 bases, leaving 4 bases not matched to a gene. Here the CDR3 DNA reads TGTGCCAGCACCTCGGGACTAGCGAACACCGGGGAGCTGTTTTTT. This sequence encodes CASTSGLANTGELFF.

The chain carries TRBV28 and TRBJ1-5; D is possibly TRBD1 (6 bases). The CDR3 spans 17 residues. Germline CDR1 reads MDHEN; CDR2 reads SYDVKM. The germline V and J ends were trimmed by 3 bases and 0 bases, with 15 bases remaining between them. As DNA, the CDR3 is TGTGCCAGCAGTTTTGACCCACGGGGGGCTAGCAATCAGCCCCAGCATTTT. Its translation is CASSFDPRGASNQPQHF.

The chain is built from TRBV6-6 and TRBJ1-2; D is unresolved. V lost 7 bases, J lost 8 bases, and 17 bases lay in between. The germline CDR1 and CDR2 sequences are MNHNY and SVGAGI (reference sequence). The CDR3 has 13 residues. This CDR3 reads CASTLSGYGGYTF. CDR3 bases: TGTGCCAGCACCTTGAGTGGATACGGAGGCTACACCTTC.

The chain is built from TRBV9 and TRBJ2-1, with 7 nucleotides matching TRBD1. The V segment lost 1 base and the J segment 0 bases; nucleotides outside the gene matches: 7. From germline, CDR1 is SGDLS and CDR2 YYNGEE. The CDR3 has 17 amino acids. Written as DNA, the CDR3 is TGTGCCAGCAGCGTAAAATGGGGACAGAGCTCCTACAATGAGCAGTTCTTC. It codes for CASSVKWGQSSYNEQFF.

The rearrangement links TRBV10-3 to TRBJ2-6, with D perhaps TRBD2 (7 bases). V was trimmed by 6 bases and J by 3 bases, leaving 15 bases between them. The germline V gene has CDR1 ENHRY and CDR2 SYGVKD. There are 16 residues in the CDR3. The CDR3 DNA reads as TGTGCCATCAGCGCCCGGGGGGCAGGTGGGGCCAACGTCCTGACTTTC. This sequence encodes CAISARGAGGANVLTF.

The chain links TRBV29-1 to TRBJ2-1, with a possible D match to TRBD1 (6 bases). The CDR3 is made up of 14 amino acids. In germline, CDR1 is SQVTM, CDR2 ANQGSEA. With 1 base removed from V and 2 bases from J, the gap between germline ends came to 9 bases. The CDR3: CSVEGDMAYNEQFF. In nucleotides, the CDR3 is TGCAGCGTTGAAGGGGACATGGCCTACAATGAGCAGTTCTTC.

The genes are TRBV18 and TRBJ2-2; the match to TRBD2 covers 10 bases. This CDR3 is 19 amino acids long. Germline V gives CDR1 KGHSH, CDR2 LQKENI. Losses at the gene ends were 3 bases for V and 3 bases for J; bases not matched to a gene: 13. The CDR3: CASSPSFFRTSGDTGELFF. The CDR3 nucleotides read TGTGCCAGCTCACCTAGTTTTTTTAGGACTAGCGGAGACACCGGGGAGCTGTTTTTT.